This T cell receptor (beta chain) was captured by sequencing in a study of a mutant IDH1 vaccine in newly diagnosed glioma. The CDR3 is 18 amino acids. CDR1 is WSHSY and CDR2 is SAAADI in the germline V gene. V lost 0 bases to trimming and J lost 13 bases, with 27 bases between them. A word on this clone: Its antigen is not known.

Time point in this sample: week 47, end of study. A 20-mer mutant IDH1 peptide at 300 ug was injected subcutaneously with topical imiquimod. Sequenced by immunoSEQ multiplex PCR; TCRdb stores in-frame clones only, minus some. The table shows 30,000 to 40,000 clones, with 80% to 95% occurring only once. This specimen was PBMCs, taken from a glioma patient whose treatment included an IDH1 peptide vaccine. The source is a woman aged 40 to 55 with glioma. The chain employs TRBV10-2 and TRBJ1-4; weak D call: TRBD1 (5 bases). The CDR3 DNA reads TGCGCCAGCAGTGAGTCGCGAGGGCGGGGGGAAGGAGGAAAAAGACTGTTTTTT. The encoded protein is CASSESRGRGEGGKRLFF.